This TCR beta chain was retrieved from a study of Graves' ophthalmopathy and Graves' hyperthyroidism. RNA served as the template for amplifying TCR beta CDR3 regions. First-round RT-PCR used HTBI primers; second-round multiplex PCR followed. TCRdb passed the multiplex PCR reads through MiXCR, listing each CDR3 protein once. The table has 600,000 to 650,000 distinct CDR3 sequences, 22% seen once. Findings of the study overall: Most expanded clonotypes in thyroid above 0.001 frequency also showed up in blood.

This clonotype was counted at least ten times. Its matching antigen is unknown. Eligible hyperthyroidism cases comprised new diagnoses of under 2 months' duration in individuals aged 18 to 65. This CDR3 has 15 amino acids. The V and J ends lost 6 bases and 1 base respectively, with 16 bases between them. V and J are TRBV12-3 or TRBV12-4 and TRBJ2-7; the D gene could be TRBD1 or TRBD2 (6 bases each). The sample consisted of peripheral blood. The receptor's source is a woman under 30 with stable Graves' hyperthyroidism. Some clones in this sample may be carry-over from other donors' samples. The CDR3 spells CASSSQGTASYEQYF. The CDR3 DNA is TGTGCCAGCAGCTCCCAGGGGACTGCTTCCTACGAGCAGTACTTC.